The text below deals with one TCR beta chain. This sample stems from a study of shared T cell receptors in the human thymus. Profiling relied on immunoSEQ multiplex PCR, and the TCRdb table lists in-frame clones only, not all of them. In the table there are roughly 700,000 clones, 70% to 90% of which are singletons. The trim removed 6 bases at V and 2 bases at J, leaving 10 bases unmatched. The CDR3 loop spans 14 amino acids. Germline V CDR1 and CDR2: GTSNPN, SVGIG (reference sequence). The data were also submitted as part of a second study, on human thymus T cells.

The rearrangement links TRBV30 to TRBJ2-7; the match to TRBD2 covers 7 bases. Sequencing input: thymocytes. The sequence was collected from a boy less than two years old with a congenital heart defect. The CDR3 sequence: CACPLTRGAYEQYF. Here the CDR3 DNA reads TGTGCCTGCCCCCTAACCCGGGGGGCCTACGAGCAGTACTTC.